The 17 T cell receptor beta chains below come from one sample, sequenced in a study of T-cell reconstitution after alpha-beta-depleted transplantation in children. Using unique molecular identifiers, the investigators prepared the TCRbeta library. In TCRdb, the PCR reads were re-called with MiXCR into one record per CDR3 protein. The data hold approximately 190,000 distinct CDR3 sequences, with roughly 9.1% observed a single time. The material sequenced was PBMCs, mostly from graft donor cells, taken 360 days after TCRalphabeta/CD19-depleted stem cell transplant. The source of these receptors is a male patient between 2 and 10 years old who had a stem cell transplant for acute myeloid leukemia, so the T cells may come from the graft donor.

In its sample, this clonotype was seen a few times. The genes are TRBV20-1 and TRBJ1-1; D possibly corresponds to TRBD1 (5 bases). CDR3 length: 14 residues. The V gene lost 0 bases and the J gene lost 1 base, with 9 bases spanning the gap. Germline V gene data show CDR1 as DFQATT and CDR2 as SNEGSKA (reference sequence). CDR3 nucleotide sequence: TGCAGTGCTAGAGATCGCAGGGCGAACACTGAAGCTTTCTTT. Protein sequence: CSARDRRANTEAFF.

This clonotype was counted at least ten times. This sequence joins TRBV20-1 and TRBJ1-4; possible D gene TRBD1, 5 bases. The germline V and J ends were trimmed by 0 bases and 10 bases, with 21 bases remaining between them. CDR3 length equals 16 residues. Germline loops: CDR1 DFQATT, CDR2 SNEGSKA (reference sequence). The CDR3 here is CSARDRRDGGFGKLFF. CDR3 nucleotides: TGCAGTGCTAGAGATCGCCGGGACGGGGGGTTCGGAAAACTGTTTTTT.

This clonotype appeared a few times. The DNA of the CDR3 is TGTGCCAGCACCACCGTACACCGTTCGCTCTATTATTTCGTAATGGACTACGAGCAGTACTTC. It encodes CASTTVHRSLYYFVMDYEQYF. This chain connects TRBV2 to TRBJ2-7; D is ambiguous. The V and J ends lost 7 bases and 3 bases respectively, with 37 bases between them. The CDR3 has 21 residues. The germline gives CDR1 SNHLY, CDR2 FYNNEI.

The chain has TRBV5-6 and TRBJ2-1, with 7 bases matching TRBD2. The germline CDR1 and CDR2 sequences are SGHDT and YYEEEE. V shed 5 bases and J 7 bases; nucleotides not matched to a gene: 9. This CDR3 has 14 residues. In DNA form, the CDR3 reads TGTGCCAGCAGGAGACTAGCAGTTACAAATGAGCAGTTCTTC. Amino acid sequence: CASRRLAVTNEQFF.

In this sample, this clonotype turned up a few times. The chain links TRBV20-1 to TRBJ2-1; possible D gene TRBD1, 7 bases. The V gene's germline CDR1 is DFQATT and CDR2 SNEGSKA (reference sequence). The CDR3 sequence is 14 residues long. V lost 1 base, J lost 9 bases, and 16 bases lay in between. CDR3 DNA sequence: TGCAGTGCTAGAGGAGTCAGGGGGGCAGGTGAGCAGTTCTTC. This sequence encodes CSARGVRGAGEQFF.

This clonotype was seen at least ten times. The genes are TRBV20-1 and TRBJ2-5, with D possibly TRBD2 on 5 matching bases. Germline CDR1 and CDR2: DFQATT and SNEGSKA (reference sequence). The CDR3 runs 13 residues. The V end was cut by 2 bases, the J end by 2 bases, with 9 bases between. The CDR3 loop reads CSARYRGQETQYF. CDR3 sequence (DNA): TGCAGTGCTAGATATCGGGGACAAGAGACCCAGTACTTC.

This clonotype has only a few counts. The chain links TRBV7-2 to TRBJ1-1; 8 nucleotides line up with TRBD1. The CDR3 has 15 residues. Per the germline V gene, CDR1 is SGHTA and CDR2 is FQGNSA. The V segment lost 5 bases and the J segment 4 bases; nucleotides outside the gene matches: 9. DNA for the CDR3: TGTGCCAGCAGCCCTAAATACAGGGGGGGCACTGAAGCTTTCTTT. It specifies CASSPKYRGGTEAFF. The full variable domain, its missing parts supplied by reference TRBV7-2 and TRBJ1-1, is GAGVSQSPSNKVTEKGKDVELRCDPISGHTALYWYRQSLGQGLEFLIYFQGNSAPDKSGLPSDRFSAERTGGSVSTLTIQRTQQEDSAVYLCASSPKYRGGTEAFFGQGTRLTVV.

This chain joins TRBV5-1 and TRBJ2-7; 11 nucleotides match TRBD2. The CDR3 is 15 residues long. V shed 0 bases and J 3 bases; nucleotides not matched to a gene: 2. The germline V gene has CDR1 SGHRS and CDR2 YFSETQ. CDR3 in amino acids: CASSLVTSGSYEQYF. CDR3 sequence (DNA): TGCGCCAGCAGCTTGGTAACTAGCGGGAGCTACGAGCAGTACTTC.

The chain uses TRBV5-1 and TRBJ1-1; no reliable D call. Germline CDR1 is SGHRS and CDR2 is YFSETQ. This CDR3 region has 13 residues. Between the trimmed V and J ends, which lost 0 bases and 2 bases, there was a span of 5 bases. Here the CDR3 DNA reads TGCGCCAGCAGCTTGGTATCCAACACTGAAGCTTTCTTT. It is translated as CASSLVSNTEAFF.

In DNA, the CDR3 is TGTGCCAGCTCACCTTCGACAGGGAATGAGCAGTTCTTC. Translated: CASSPSTGNEQFF. J is TRBJ2-1 and V is TRBV18; 7 nucleotides match TRBD1. CDR3 size: 13 residues. In germline, CDR1 is KGHSH, CDR2 LQKENI. J gave up 7 bases and V 3 bases, and 3 bases lay outside the gene matches.

This clonotype turned up a few times. V usage is TRBV18 and J usage is TRBJ2-5; unclear D gene. The CDR3 loop spans 15 amino acids. CDR1 is KGHSH, CDR2 LQKENI, per germline. V was pared by 1 base and J by 2 bases, with 11 bases between. The CDR3 protein is CASSPLIGGQETQYF. For the CDR3, the DNA is TGTGCCAGCTCACCACTGATTGGCGGTCAAGAGACCCAGTACTTC.

The CDR3 bases are TGCGCCAGCAGCTTGGCTAGCGGCCTTAGCACAGATACGCAGTATTTT. It specifies CASSLASGLSTDTQYF. The V call is TRBV5-1, the J call TRBJ2-3; TRBD2 matches 7 bases. The CDR3 runs 16 residues. V gave up 0 bases and J gave up 0 bases; unmatched junction bases: 4. Germline V gene sequence: CDR1 SGHRS, CDR2 YFSETQ.

This clonotype was found a few times. V and J are TRBV20-1 and TRBJ2-5; 9 nucleotides match TRBD2. This CDR3 comprises 15 residues. Trimming took 6 bases from V and 0 from J; bases not matched to a gene: 8. Germline values: CDR1 DFQATT, CDR2 SNEGSKA (reference sequence). For the CDR3, the DNA is TGCAGTGCAACGGGCCAGCGGGAGGACCAAGAGACCCAGTACTTC. This sequence encodes CSATGQREDQETQYF.

This clonotype has only a few counts. The chain uses TRBV5-1 and TRBJ2-1, with unresolved D. CDR3 length: 18 amino acids. Trimming took off 6 bases at V and 2 bases at J, with 24 bases between the two ends. The germline gives CDR1 SGHRS, CDR2 YFSETQ. CDR3 sequence reads: CASTEASGLIRAYNEQFF. As DNA, the CDR3 is TGCGCCAGCACCGAGGCCTCGGGCCTTATTCGGGCCTACAATGAGCAGTTCTTC. Full variable domain (missing parts from reference TRBV5-1 and TRBJ2-1): KAGVTQTPRYLIKTRGQQVTLSCSPISGHRSVSWYQQTPGQGLQFLFEYFSETQRNKGNFPGRFSGRQFSNSRSEMNVSTLELGDSALYLCASTEASGLIRAYNEQFFGPGTRLTVL.

This clonotype has just a few counts. The V and J genes are TRBV11-2 and TRBJ2-3; no clear D gene. Germline-derived CDR1 and CDR2 are SGHAT and FQNNGV. Trimming took 0 bases from V and 6 from J, leaving 4 bases between them. CDR3 length: 12 amino acids. This CDR3 reads CASSLDFDTQYF. CDR3 DNA: TGTGCCAGCAGCTTAGATTTCGATACGCAGTATTTT.

The chain links TRBV19 to TRBJ1-1, with D possibly matching TRBD1 (6 bases). V lost 4 bases and J lost 0, with 15 bases in between. In germline, CDR1 is LNHDA, CDR2 SQIVND (reference sequence). CDR3 length equals 16 residues. The CDR3 DNA reads TGTGCCAGTAGTAGCTGGGACACCGGTATGAACACTGAAGCTTTCTTT. Translation gives CASSSWDTGMNTEAFF.

The table lists this clonotype with a few counts. This chain's CDR3 is CSAEEQGLRAGELFF. The CDR3 DNA sequence: TGCAGTGCCGAAGAACAGGGACTCCGGGCCGGGGAGCTGTTTTTT. The V call is TRBV20-1, the J call TRBJ2-2; D tentatively reads TRBD1 or TRBD2 (6 bases each). V shed 6 bases and J shed 6 bases, with 20 bases lying between them. CDR1 DFQATT and CDR2 SNEGSKA come from the germline V gene (reference sequence). The CDR3 is 15 residues long.